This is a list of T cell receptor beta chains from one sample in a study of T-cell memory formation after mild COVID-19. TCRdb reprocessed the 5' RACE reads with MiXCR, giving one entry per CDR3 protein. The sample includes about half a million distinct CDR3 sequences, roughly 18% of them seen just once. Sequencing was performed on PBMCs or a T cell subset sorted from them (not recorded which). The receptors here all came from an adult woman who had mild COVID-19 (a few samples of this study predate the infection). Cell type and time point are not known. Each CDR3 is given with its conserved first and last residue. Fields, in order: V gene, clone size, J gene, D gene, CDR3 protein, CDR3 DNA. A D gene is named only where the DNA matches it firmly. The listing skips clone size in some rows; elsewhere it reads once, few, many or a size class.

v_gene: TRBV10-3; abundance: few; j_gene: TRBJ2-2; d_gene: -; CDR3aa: CAIGGTSLPTGELFF; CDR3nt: TGTGCCATCGGAGGAACATCCTTACCCACCGGGGAGCTGTTTTTT
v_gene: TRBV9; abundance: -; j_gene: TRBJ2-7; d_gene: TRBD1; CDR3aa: CASSPGQGLSEQYF; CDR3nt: TGTGCCAGCAGCCCTGGACAGGGCCTCTCCGAGCAGTACTTC
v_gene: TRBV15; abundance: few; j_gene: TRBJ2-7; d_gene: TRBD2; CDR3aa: CATSRDGGSGSSYEQYF; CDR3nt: TGTGCCACCAGCAGAGATGGGGGAAGCGGGAGCTCCTACGAGCAGTACTTC
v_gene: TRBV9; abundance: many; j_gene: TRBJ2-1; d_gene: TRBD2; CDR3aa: CASGSGRINEQFF; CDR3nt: TGTGCCAGCGGGAGCGGGAGAATCAATGAGCAGTTCTTC
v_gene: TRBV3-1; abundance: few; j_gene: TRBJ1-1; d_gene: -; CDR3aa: CASSPSEGKAFF; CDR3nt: TGTGCCAGCAGCCCTTCCGAGGGGAAAGCTTTCTTT
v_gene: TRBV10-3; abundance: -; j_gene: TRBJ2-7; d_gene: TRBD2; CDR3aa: CAGSTSGSAEQYF; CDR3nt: TGTGCCGGGTCAACTAGCGGGAGTGCCGAGCAGTACTTC
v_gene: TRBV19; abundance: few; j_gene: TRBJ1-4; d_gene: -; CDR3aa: CASESRRGVNEKLFF; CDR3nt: TGTGCCAGCGAGTCCCGCAGGGGAGTCAATGAAAAACTGTTTTTT
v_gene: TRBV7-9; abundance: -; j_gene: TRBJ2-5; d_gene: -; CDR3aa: CASSLGSARETQYF; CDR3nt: TGTGCCAGCAGCCTAGGTTCCGCCAGGGAGACCCAGTACTTC
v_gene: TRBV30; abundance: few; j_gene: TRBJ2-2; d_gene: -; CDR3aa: CAWSRPQFRQGRETGELFF; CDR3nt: TGTGCCTGGAGTAGGCCCCAATTCCGACAGGGGAGGGAAACCGGGGAGCTGTTTTTT
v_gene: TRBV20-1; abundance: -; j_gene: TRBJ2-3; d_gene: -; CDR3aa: CSARGATDTQYF; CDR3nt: TGCAGTGCCCGAGGCGCCACAGATACGCAGTATTTT
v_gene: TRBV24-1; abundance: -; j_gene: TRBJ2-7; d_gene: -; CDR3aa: CATSDDTGLQYF; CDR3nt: TGTGCCACCAGTGATGATACAGGGTTGCAGTACTTC
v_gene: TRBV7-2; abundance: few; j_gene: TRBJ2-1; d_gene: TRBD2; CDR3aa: CASSFWREGRGNEQFF; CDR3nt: TGTGCCAGCAGCTTTTGGCGGGAGGGAAGGGGCAATGAGCAGTTCTTC
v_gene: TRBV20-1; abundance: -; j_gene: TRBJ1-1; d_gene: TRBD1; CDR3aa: CSATRGTTEAFF; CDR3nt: TGCAGTGCTACCAGGGGGACGACTGAAGCTTTCTTT
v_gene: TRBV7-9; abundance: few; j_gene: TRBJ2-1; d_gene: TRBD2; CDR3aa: CASSTRTSVYNEQFF; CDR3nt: TGTGCCAGCAGCACCCGGACTAGCGTGTACAATGAGCAGTTCTTC
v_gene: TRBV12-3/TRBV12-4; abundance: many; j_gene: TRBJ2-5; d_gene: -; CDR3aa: CASLLFGGGVETQYF; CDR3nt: TGTGCCAGCCTCCTTTTTGGAGGGGGCGTAGAGACCCAGTACTTC
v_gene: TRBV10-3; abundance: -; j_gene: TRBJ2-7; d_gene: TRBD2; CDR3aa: CAISVGREGHEQYF; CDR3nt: TGTGCCATCAGTGTGGGGCGGGAGGGCCACGAGCAGTACTTC
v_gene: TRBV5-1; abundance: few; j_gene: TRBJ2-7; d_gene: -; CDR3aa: CASSYGGTDIRQYF; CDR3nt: TGCGCCAGCAGCTACGGCGGGACGGATATTAGGCAGTACTTC
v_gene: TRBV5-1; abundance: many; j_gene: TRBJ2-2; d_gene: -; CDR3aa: CASSFSGELFF; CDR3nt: TGCGCCAGCAGCTTCTCAGGGGAGCTGTTTTTT
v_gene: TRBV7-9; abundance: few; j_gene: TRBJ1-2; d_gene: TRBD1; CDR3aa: CASSPGGAGLNYGYTF; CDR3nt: TGTGCCAGCAGCCCAGGGGGGGCAGGGCTCAACTATGGCTACACCTTC
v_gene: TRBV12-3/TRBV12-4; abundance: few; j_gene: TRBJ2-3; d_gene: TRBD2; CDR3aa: CASTLIGGGITDTQYF; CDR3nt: TGTGCCAGCACCCTCATAGGCGGGGGAATCACAGATACGCAGTATTTT
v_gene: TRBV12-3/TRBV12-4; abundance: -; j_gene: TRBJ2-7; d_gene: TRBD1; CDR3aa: CASSGGQVGQYF; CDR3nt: TGTGCCAGCAGTGGGGGACAGGTGGGGCAGTACTTC
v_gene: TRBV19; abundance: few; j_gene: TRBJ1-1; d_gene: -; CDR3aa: CASIGRVRTEAFF; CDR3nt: TGTGCCAGTATAGGCAGGGTCCGGACTGAAGCTTTCTTT
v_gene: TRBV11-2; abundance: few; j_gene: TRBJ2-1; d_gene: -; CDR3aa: CASSLWRGTYNEQFF; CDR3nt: TGTGCCAGCAGCTTATGGCGGGGAACCTACAATGAGCAGTTCTTC
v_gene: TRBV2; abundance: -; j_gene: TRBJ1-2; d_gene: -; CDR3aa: CASSTQGPYGYTF; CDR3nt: TGTGCCAGCAGTACACAGGGACCTTATGGCTACACCTTC
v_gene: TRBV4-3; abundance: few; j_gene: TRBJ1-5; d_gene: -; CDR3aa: CASSQELYQPQHF; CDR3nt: TGCGCCAGCAGCCAAGAACTGTATCAGCCCCAGCATTTT
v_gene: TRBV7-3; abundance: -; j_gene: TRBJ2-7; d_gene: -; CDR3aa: CASSLTVVNEQYF; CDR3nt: TGTGCCAGCAGCTTAACAGTTGTTAACGAGCAGTACTTC
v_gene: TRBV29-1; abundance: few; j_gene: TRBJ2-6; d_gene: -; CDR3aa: CSVGFTGSGANVLTF; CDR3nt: TGCAGCGTGGGATTCACAGGCTCTGGGGCCAACGTCCTGACTTTC
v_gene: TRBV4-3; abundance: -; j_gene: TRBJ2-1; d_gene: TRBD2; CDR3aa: CASSQGGSGRFHEDEQFF; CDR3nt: TGCGCCAGCAGCCAAGGGGGCAGCGGGAGGTTCCATGAGGATGAGCAGTTCTTC
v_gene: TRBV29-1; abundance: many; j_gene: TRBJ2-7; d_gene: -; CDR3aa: CSVEMGNSYEQYF; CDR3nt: TGCAGCGTTGAGATGGGGAATTCCTACGAGCAGTACTTC
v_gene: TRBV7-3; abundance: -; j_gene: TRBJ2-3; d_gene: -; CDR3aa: CASSAGQLAAADTQYF; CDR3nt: TGTGCCAGCAGCGCCGGACAGTTGGCGGCCGCAGATACGCAGTATTTT
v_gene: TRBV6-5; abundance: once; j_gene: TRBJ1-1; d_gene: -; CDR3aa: CASSPGGITEAFF; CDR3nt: TGTGCCAGCAGTCCCGGGGGGATCACTGAAGCTTTCTTT
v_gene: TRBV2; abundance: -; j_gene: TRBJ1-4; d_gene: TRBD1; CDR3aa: CASSDGGQDEKLFF; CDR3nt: TGTGCCAGCAGTGACGGGGGACAGGATGAAAAACTGTTTTTT
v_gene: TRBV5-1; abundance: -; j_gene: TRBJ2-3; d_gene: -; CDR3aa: CASSLSGFDTDTQYF; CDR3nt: TGCGCCAGCAGCTTGTCGGGCTTCGACACAGATACGCAGTATTTT
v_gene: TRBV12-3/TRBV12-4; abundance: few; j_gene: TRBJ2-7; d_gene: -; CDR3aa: CASSAGTVEQYF; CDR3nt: TGTGCCAGCAGCGCAGGGACGGTCGAGCAGTACTTC
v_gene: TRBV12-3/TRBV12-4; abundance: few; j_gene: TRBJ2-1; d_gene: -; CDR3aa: CASSETVGQFF; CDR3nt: TGTGCCAGCAGTGAGACCGTGGGGCAGTTCTTC